A selection of T cell receptor beta chains follows, all from one sample in a study of identical twins' blood T cells. MiXCR was run by TCRdb on the 5' RACE reads, yielding one entry per CDR3 protein. The sample lists around 380,000 distinct CDR3 sequences, more than 25% occurring once. The specimen sequenced was PBMCs. The receptors were gathered from a woman between 18 and 55 years old in good health. The CDR3 runs from the conserved cysteine through the conserved F or W. D genes are given only for firm matches. The size of a clone is reported for some rows only, either as once, few or many, or as a class for expanded clones.

d_gene	abundance	v_gene	j_gene	CDR3aa	CDR3nt
TRBD2	few	TRBV20-1	TRBJ2-1	CSVLTSGGYEQFF	TGCAGTGTTCTGACTAGCGGGGGATATGAGCAGTTCTTC
TRBD1	NA	TRBV7-9	TRBJ1-4	CASNSRGEKLFF	TGTGCCAGCAACTCCAGGGGGGAAAAACTGTTTTTT
NA	few	TRBV12-3/TRBV12-4	TRBJ1-2	CASSYGHGYTF	TGTGCCAGCAGTTACGGGCATGGCTACACCTTC
NA	NA	TRBV4-2	TRBJ2-3	CASRKGIAPSTDTQYF	TGTGCCAGCAGAAAAGGGATAGCGCCGAGCACAGATACGCAGTATTTT
NA	NA	TRBV5-1	TRBJ1-1	CASDFGDGAEAFF	TGCGCCAGCGATTTTGGGGACGGCGCTGAAGCTTTCTTT
NA	NA	TRBV2	TRBJ1-1	CASSELGIEAFF	TGTGCCAGCAGTGAGCTGGGGATTGAAGCTTTCTTT
NA	NA	TRBV5-6	TRBJ2-4	CASSRRQNDGKNIQYF	TGTGCCAGCAGCAGACGACAGAATGACGGCAAAAACATTCAGTACTTC
NA	NA	TRBV18	TRBJ1-2	CASSLHLPGQNNYCYTF	TGTGCCAGCTCTCTTCACCTCCCCGGGCAGAATAACTATTGCTACACCTTC
NA	many	TRBV19	TRBJ1-1	CATAHPGEGTEAFF	TGTGCCACAGCCCATCCGGGGGAGGGCACTGAAGCTTTCTTT
NA	NA	TRBV2	TRBJ2-1	CASMQANEQFF	TGTGCCAGCATGCAGGCCAATGAGCAGTTCTTC
NA	NA	TRBV20-1	TRBJ1-1	CSASKFRNTEAFF	TGCAGTGCTAGTAAGTTCAGAAACACTGAAGCTTTCTTT
NA	NA	TRBV5-1	TRBJ2-7	CASSFLTGKNYEQYF	TGCGCCAGCAGCTTTCTTACAGGGAAGAACTACGAGCAGTACTTC
NA	NA	TRBV9	TRBJ1-2	CASSAVGRQDNYGYTF	TGTGCCAGCAGCGCCGTGGGCAGGCAAGATAACTATGGCTACACCTTC
NA	NA	TRBV20-1	TRBJ2-3	CSAKGGRNTQYF	TGCAGTGCTAAGGGGGGGAGAAATACGCAGTATTTT
TRBD2	many	TRBV20-1	TRBJ2-3	CSARAPSGSTDTQYF	TGCAGTGCTAGAGCGCCTAGCGGGAGCACAGATACGCAGTATTTT
NA	NA	TRBV7-9	TRBJ1-4	CASSLTAAINEKLFF	TGTGCCAGCAGCCTCACAGCGGCAATTAATGAAAAACTGTTTTTT
NA	many	TRBV6-2/TRBV6-3	TRBJ1-1	CASSYQGGNTEAFF	TGTGCCAGCAGTTACCAGGGAGGGAACACTGAAGCTTTCTTT
TRBD2	NA	TRBV20-1	TRBJ2-3	CSAGLAGHTDTQYF	TGCAGTGCTGGACTAGCGGGGCACACAGATACGCAGTATTTT
NA	few	TRBV5-1	TRBJ1-2	CASSLAGKLEGYTF	TGCGCCAGCAGCTTGGCAGGGAAACTTGAGGGCTACACCTTC
TRBD1	NA	TRBV29-1	TRBJ1-1	CSAMTGRNTEAFF	TGCAGCGCGATGACAGGGAGGAACACTGAAGCTTTCTTT
NA	many	TRBV2	TRBJ2-1	CASLLYPDNEQFF	TGTGCCAGCCTCCTATACCCCGACAATGAGCAGTTCTTC